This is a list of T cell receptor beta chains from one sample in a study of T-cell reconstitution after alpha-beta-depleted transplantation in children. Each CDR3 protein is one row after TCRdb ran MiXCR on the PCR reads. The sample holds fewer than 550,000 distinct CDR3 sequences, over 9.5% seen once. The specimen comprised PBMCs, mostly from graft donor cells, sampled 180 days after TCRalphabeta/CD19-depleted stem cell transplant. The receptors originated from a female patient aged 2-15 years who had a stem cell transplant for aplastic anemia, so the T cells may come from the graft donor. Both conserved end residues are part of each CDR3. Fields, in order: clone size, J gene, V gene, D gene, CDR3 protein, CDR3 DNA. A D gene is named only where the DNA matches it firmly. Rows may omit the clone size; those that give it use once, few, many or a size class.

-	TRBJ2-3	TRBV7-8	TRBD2	CASSRGTTGTDTQYF	TGTGCCAGCAGCCGAGGGACTACAGGAACAGATACGCAGTATTTT
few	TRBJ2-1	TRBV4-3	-	CASSQVPGLNEQFF	TGCGCCAGCAGCCAAGTCCCAGGTCTCAATGAGCAGTTCTTC
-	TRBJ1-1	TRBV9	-	CASSVGTISMNTEAFF	TGTGCCAGCAGCGTAGGGACGATTTCTATGAACACTGAAGCTTTCTTT
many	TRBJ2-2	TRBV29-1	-	CSVRVGHTNTGELFF	TGCAGCGTTCGGGTCGGACATACTAACACCGGGGAGCTGTTTTTT
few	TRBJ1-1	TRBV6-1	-	CASSPPLQIEAFF	TGTGCCAGCAGCCCCCCATTGCAAATTGAAGCTTTCTTT
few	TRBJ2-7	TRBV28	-	CASSARFSYEQYF	TGTGCCTCGTCAGCACGGTTTTCCTACGAGCAGTACTTC
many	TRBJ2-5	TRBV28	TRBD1	CASSRDRVETQYF	TGTGCCAGTTCACGGGACAGGGTGGAGACCCAGTACTTC
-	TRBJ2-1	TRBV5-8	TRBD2	CASSLNRLAGNEQFF	TGTGCCAGCAGCTTGAACCGCCTAGCGGGAAATGAGCAGTTCTTC
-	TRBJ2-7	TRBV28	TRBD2	CAIRSSGGSYEQYF	TGTGCCATCCGTTCTAGCGGGGGCTCCTACGAGCAGTACTTC
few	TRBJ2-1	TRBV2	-	CASSEGLLANEQFF	TGTGCCAGCAGTGAGGGACTGCTGGCGAATGAGCAGTTCTTC
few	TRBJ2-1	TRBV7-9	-	CASSLGTLNYYEQFF	TGTGCCAGCAGCTTAGGGACTCTAAATTACTATGAGCAGTTCTTC
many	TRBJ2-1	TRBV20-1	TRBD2	CSARRGVAGGDNEQFF	TGCAGTGCTAGAAGGGGGGTAGCGGGAGGCGACAATGAGCAGTTCTTC
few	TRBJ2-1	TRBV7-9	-	CASSPPGGGSPNEQFF	TGTGCCAGCAGCCCCCCGGGGGGCGGGAGCCCCAATGAGCAGTTCTTC
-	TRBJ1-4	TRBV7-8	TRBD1	CASSAQTGGFGTNEKLFF	TGTGCCAGCAGCGCCCAGACAGGGGGCTTTGGCACTAATGAAAAACTGTTTTTT
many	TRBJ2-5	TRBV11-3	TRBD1	CASSLQGEKTQYF	TGTGCCAGCAGCTTACAGGGGGAGAAGACCCAGTACTTC
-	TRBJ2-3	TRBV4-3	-	CASSPAGTDTQYF	TGCGCCAGCAGCCCGGCGGGCACAGATACGCAGTATTTT
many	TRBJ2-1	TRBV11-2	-	CASSLDAAMFF	TGTGCCAGCAGCTTAGATGCAGCAATGTTCTTC
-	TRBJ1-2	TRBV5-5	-	CASSFPTGSDFVYGYTF	TGTGCCAGCAGCTTCCCGACAGGTTCCGATTTTGTATATGGCTACACCTTC
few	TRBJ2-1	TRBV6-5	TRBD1	CASSYLGTGGLVLYNEQFF	TGTGCCAGCAGTTACCTGGGGACAGGTGGCCTTGTTCTTTACAATGAGCAGTTCTTC
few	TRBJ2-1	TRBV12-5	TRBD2	CASGLRTSGNEQFF	TGTGCTAGTGGTTTGAGAACTAGCGGCAATGAGCAGTTCTTC
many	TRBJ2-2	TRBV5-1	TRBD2	CASSLAAGLAATGELFF	TGCGCCAGCAGCTTGGCCGCGGGACTAGCGGCCACCGGGGAGCTGTTTTTT
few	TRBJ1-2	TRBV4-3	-	CASSQVQGFFGYTF	TGCGCCAGCAGCCAAGTCCAGGGGTTCTTCGGCTACACCTTC